This TCR beta chain was identified during a study of blood T cell repertoires in COVID-19. Study overall: Whether acute or convalescent, the COVID-19 samples came from the United States, Italy and Spain. PBMCs, B-cell-depleted T cells, or T cells were the source of the cDNA or gDNA that made up the material.

As processed by the authors: Amplification from reference gene primers served as the basis for estimated nucleated cell counts. The repertoire was sequenced with immunoSEQ multiplex PCR; TCRdb's copy has only in-frame clones and lacks some. That table is the source of V, J and clone size, and D and trimming were worked out from the DNA. The sample shows around 30,000 clones, 75% to 80% of them seen only once. Germline V gene data show CDR1 as LNHNV and CDR2 as YYDKDF (reference sequence). The CDR3 is 17 amino acids. The junction had 6 bases not matched to a gene; V was cut back by 1 base and J by 2 bases.

V gene TRBV15 combines with J gene TRBJ2-3, with 10 nucleotides matching TRBD1. The receptor's source is a human donor in a cohort sampled during active COVID-19. Sequenced: peripheral blood. The CDR3 spells CATSRGSGQGYTDTQYF. For the CDR3, the DNA is TGTGCCACCAGCAGAGGCTCGGGACAGGGGTACACAGATACGCAGTATTTT.